A single sample is the source of the 9 T cell receptor beta chains below, sequenced in a study of cytomegalovirus exposure and HLA in healthy donors. It was with 60 Vbeta and 13 Jbeta primers that the PCR ran. The data were produced by immunoSEQ multiplex PCR, yet TCRdb's version contains in-frame clones alone and is incomplete. The sample contains 170,000 or so clones, 75% to 85% of which appear only once. Sequenced input: PBMCs. These receptors came from a woman aged 45-59 years in good health and CMV-seropositive.

The chain links TRBV19 to TRBJ2-7; D remains ambiguous. This CDR3 spans 15 amino acids. Trimming removed 4 bases from V and 1 base from J, with 14 bases in between. The germline gives CDR1 LNHDA, CDR2 SQIVND (reference sequence). CDR3: CASSTRPVTSYEQYF. Written as DNA, the CDR3 is TGTGCCAGTAGTACCAGGCCAGTAACTTCCTACGAGCAGTACTTC.

This sequence joins TRBV19 and TRBJ1-6, with a possible D match to TRBD1 (6 bases). Trimming took off 6 bases at V and 5 bases at J, with 8 bases between the two ends. Germline CDR1 is LNHDA and CDR2 is SQIVND (reference sequence). The CDR3 sequence is 13 residues long. In DNA, the CDR3 is TGTGCCAGTAGAACAGGGAATAATTCACCCCTCCACTTT. It encodes CASRTGNNSPLHF.

This chain joins TRBV5-6 and TRBJ1-5, with TRBD1 as a possible D gene (5 bases). Germline-derived CDR1 and CDR2 are SGHDT and YYEEEE. CDR3 length: 14 residues. Trimming removed 0 bases from V and 6 bases from J, with 10 bases in between. CDR3 amino acids: CASSLGGVPQPQHF. CDR3 bases: TGTGCCAGCAGCTTGGGGGGGGTCCCTCAGCCCCAGCATTTT.

This chain uses TRBV6-6 with TRBJ2-1, with 9 bases identical to TRBD1. Trimming took 5 bases from V and 9 from J; bases not matched to a gene: 8. The germline V gene encodes CDR1 MNHNY and CDR2 SVGAGI (reference sequence). The CDR3 is made up of 14 amino acids. The CDR3 DNA follows: TGTGCCAGCAGTCCCGGGACAGGGTTAGTTGAGCAGTTCTTC. Its translation is CASSPGTGLVEQFF.

This chain joins TRBV7-9 and TRBJ1-1; perhaps TRBD1 as D (6 bases). Between the trimmed V and J ends, which lost 1 base and 1 base, there was a span of 10 bases. There are 15 residues in the CDR3. Per germline, CDR1 SEHNR and CDR2 FQNEAQ (reference sequence). This CDR3 is CASSLGDRSNTEAFF. CDR3 coding DNA: TGTGCCAGCAGCTTAGGAGACAGGTCGAACACTGAAGCTTTCTTT. The entire variable domain, with the rest obtained from reference TRBV7-9 and TRBJ1-1, is as follows: DTGVSQNPRHKITKRGQNVTFRCDPISEHNRLYWYRQTLGQGPEFLTYFQNEAQLEKSRLLSDRFSAERPKGSFSTLEIQRTEQGDSAMYLCASSLGDRSNTEAFFGQGTRLTVV.

The gene calls are TRBV2 and TRBJ2-2; possibly TRBD2 for D (5 bases). Trimming shortened V by 4 bases and J by 5 bases, and 11 bases separated the two germline ends. Germline lookup yields CDR1 SNHLY and CDR2 FYNNEI. The CDR3 contains 14 residues. The CDR3: CASSVVEGTGELFF. CDR3 nucleotide sequence: TGTGCCAGCAGTGTGGTAGAGGGTACCGGGGAGCTGTTTTTT.

The rearrangement joins TRBV10-1 to TRBJ2-3; 8 nucleotides line up with TRBD2. The germline V gene encodes CDR1 WNHNN and CDR2 SYGVQD (reference sequence). The length of the CDR3 is 13 residues. The V gene end was trimmed by 7 bases and the J gene end by 3 bases; junction bases not matched to a gene: 3. CDR3 sequence (DNA): TGCGCCAGCAACCCGGGGGGGACAGATACGCAGTATTTT. It translates to CASNPGGTDTQYF.

In its sample, this clone was seen a few times. The chain is built from TRBV19 and TRBJ2-1; 15 bases map to TRBD2. Per germline, CDR1 LNHDA and CDR2 SQIVND (reference sequence). The junction had 14 bases not matched to a gene; V was cut back by 1 base and J by 7 bases. The CDR3 loop spans 20 amino acids. The DNA for the CDR3 is TGTGCCAGTAGTATAGTAAGGACTAGCGGGGGGGCGATGAGAGCGAATGAGCAGTTCTTC. It codes for CASSIVRTSGGAMRANEQFF. Using reference TRBV19 and TRBJ2-1 for the parts outside the CDR3, the full variable domain is DGGITQSPKYLFRKEGQNVTLSCEQNLNHDAMYWYRQDPGQGLRLIYYSQIVNDFQKGDIAEGYSVSREKKESFPLTVTSAQKNPTAFYLCASSIVRTSGGAMRANEQFFGPGTRLTVL.

On this clone: Other nucleotide sequences from this sample produce the same CDR3. The chain couples TRBV9 to TRBJ2-7; the match to TRBD1 covers 9 bases. The V segment lost 0 bases and the J segment 5 bases; nucleotides outside the gene matches: 0. Germline V lookup: CDR1 SGDLS, CDR2 YYNGEE. The CDR3 is 13 residues long. The CDR3 nucleotides are TGTGCCAGCAGCGTAGGGACAGGGGACGAGCAGTACTTC. This gives the protein CASSVGTGDEQYF.